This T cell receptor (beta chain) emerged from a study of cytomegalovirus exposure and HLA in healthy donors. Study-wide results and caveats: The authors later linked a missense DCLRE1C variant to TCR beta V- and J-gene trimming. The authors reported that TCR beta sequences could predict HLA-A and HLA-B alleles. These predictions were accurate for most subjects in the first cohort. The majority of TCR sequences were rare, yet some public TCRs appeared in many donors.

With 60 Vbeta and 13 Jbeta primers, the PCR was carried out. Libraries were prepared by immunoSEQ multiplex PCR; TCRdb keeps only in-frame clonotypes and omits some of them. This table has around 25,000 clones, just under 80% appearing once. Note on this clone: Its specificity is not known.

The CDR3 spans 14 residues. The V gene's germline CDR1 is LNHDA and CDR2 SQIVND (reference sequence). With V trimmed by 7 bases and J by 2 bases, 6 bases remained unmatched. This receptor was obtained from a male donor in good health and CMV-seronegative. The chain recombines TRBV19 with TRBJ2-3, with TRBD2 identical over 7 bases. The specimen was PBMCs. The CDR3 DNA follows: TGTGCCAGTACGGAGCGGGAAATCACAGATACGCAGTATTTT. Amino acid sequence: CASTEREITDTQYF.